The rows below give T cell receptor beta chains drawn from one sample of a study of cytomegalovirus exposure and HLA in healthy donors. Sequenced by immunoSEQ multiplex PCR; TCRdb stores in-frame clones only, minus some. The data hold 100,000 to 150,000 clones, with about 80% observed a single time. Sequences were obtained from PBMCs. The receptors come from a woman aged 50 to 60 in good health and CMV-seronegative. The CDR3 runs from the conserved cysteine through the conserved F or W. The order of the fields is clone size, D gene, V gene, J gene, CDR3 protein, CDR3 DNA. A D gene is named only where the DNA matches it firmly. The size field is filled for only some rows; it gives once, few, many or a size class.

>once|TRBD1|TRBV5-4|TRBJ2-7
CASSLEQGNYEQYF
TGTGCCAGCAGCTTGGAACAGGGGAACTACGAGCAGTACTTC
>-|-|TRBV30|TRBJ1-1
CAWMGLGERTEAFF
TGTGCCTGGATGGGACTAGGGGAACGGACTGAAGCTTTCTTT
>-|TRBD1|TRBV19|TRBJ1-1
CASTHQGQTLEAFF
TGTGCCAGTACCCACCAGGGACAGACTCTTGAAGCTTTCTTT
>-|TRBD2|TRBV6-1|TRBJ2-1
CASSESVAGYNEQFF
TGTGCCAGCAGTGAATCGGTAGCGGGTTACAATGAGCAGTTCTTC
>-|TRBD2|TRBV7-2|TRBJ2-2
CASSALAGVGGELFF
TGTGCCAGCAGCGCGCTAGCGGGAGTGGGCGGGGAGCTGTTTTTT
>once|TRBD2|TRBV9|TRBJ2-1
CASSVDGRERGEQFF
TGTGCCAGCAGCGTGGACGGGAGGGAACGGGGTGAGCAGTTCTTC
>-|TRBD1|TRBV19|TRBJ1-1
CASSTPGQVNTEAFF
TGTGCCAGTAGTACCCCGGGACAGGTGAACACTGAAGCTTTCTTT
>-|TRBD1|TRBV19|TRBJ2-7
CASSVTGGPYEQYF
TGTGCCAGTAGTGTGACAGGGGGCCCTTACGAGCAGTACTTC
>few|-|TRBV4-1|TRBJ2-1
CASSPNFENSYNEQFF
TGCGCCAGCAGCCCCAATTTCGAGAACTCCTACAATGAGCAGTTCTTC
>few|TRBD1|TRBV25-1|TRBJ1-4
CASSKTGDWEKLFF
TGTGCCAGCAGCAAAACAGGGGATTGGGAAAAACTGTTTTTT
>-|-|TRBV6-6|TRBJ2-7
CASRPPGSRHEQYF
TGTGCCAGCAGGCCGCCCGGGAGTCGCCACGAGCAGTACTTC
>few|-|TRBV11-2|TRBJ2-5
CASSLDSGVWETQYF
TGTGCCAGCAGCTTAGACTCAGGGGTTTGGGAGACCCAGTACTTC
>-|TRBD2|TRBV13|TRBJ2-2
CASSPIARAGGPPGELFF
TGTGCCAGCAGCCCTATAGCGAGGGCGGGAGGGCCTCCCGGGGAGCTGTTTTTT
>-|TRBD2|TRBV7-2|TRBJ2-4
CASSPGLAGVYIQYF
TGTGCCAGCAGCCCAGGACTAGCGGGAGTGTACATTCAGTACTTC
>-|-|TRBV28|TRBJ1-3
CASRQQGSGNTIYF
TGTGCCAGCCGGCAGCAGGGTTCTGGAAACACCATATATTTT
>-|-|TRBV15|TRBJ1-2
CATSRVLQGAGYTF
TGTGCCACCAGCAGAGTTTTACAAGGGGCGGGCTACACCTTC
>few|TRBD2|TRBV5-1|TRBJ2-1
CASRTSRYNENEQFF
TGCGCCAGCAGGACTAGCAGATATAATGAGAATGAGCAGTTCTTC
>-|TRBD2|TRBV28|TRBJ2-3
CASGLSLAGDTQYF
TGTGCCAGCGGTCTCTCTTTAGCGGGAGATACGCAGTATTTT
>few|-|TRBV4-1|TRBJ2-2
CASSQERLTFFRELFF
TGCGCCAGCAGCCAAGAGAGACTGACGTTTTTCCGGGAGCTGTTTTTT
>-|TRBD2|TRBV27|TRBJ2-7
CASSLIAGAHEQYF
TGTGCCAGCAGTTTAATAGCGGGAGCCCACGAGCAGTACTTC
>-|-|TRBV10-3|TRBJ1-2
CAISSRRGDGYTF
TGTGCCATCAGTAGTAGGAGGGGCGATGGCTACACCTTC
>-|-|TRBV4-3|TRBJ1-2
CASSQPRELNLWGYTF
TGCGCCAGCAGCCAACCCCGGGAGTTGAACCTATGGGGCTACACCTTC
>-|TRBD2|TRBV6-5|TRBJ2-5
CASREGLAGTQYF
TGTGCCAGCAGGGAAGGACTAGCCGGGACCCAGTACTTC
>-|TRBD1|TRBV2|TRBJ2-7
CASSVDRGASYEQYF
TGTGCCAGCAGTGTGGACAGGGGGGCATCCTACGAGCAGTACTTC
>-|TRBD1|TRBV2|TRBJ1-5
CASSEFRQGDQPQHF
TGTGCCAGCAGTGAATTCCGACAGGGCGATCAGCCCCAGCATTTT
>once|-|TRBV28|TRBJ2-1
CASSLRGHTYNEQFF
TGTGCCAGCAGTTTAAGGGGACACACTTACAATGAGCAGTTCTTC
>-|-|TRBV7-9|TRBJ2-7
CASSPPGQGEQYF
TGTGCCAGCAGCCCCCCGGGCCAGGGCGAGCAGTACTTC
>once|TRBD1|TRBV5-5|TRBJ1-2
CASRKPGQGAGYTF
TGTGCCAGCCGTAAACCGGGACAGGGGGCTGGCTACACCTTC
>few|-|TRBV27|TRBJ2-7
CASRWLEGEQYF
TGTGCCAGCAGGTGGCTAGAGGGCGAGCAGTACTTC
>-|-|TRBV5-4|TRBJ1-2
CASSLGDSRGYTF
TGTGCCAGCAGCTTGGGGGACTCACGGGGCTACACCTTC
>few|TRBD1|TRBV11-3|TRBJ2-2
CASSPSPGQVNTGELFF
TGTGCCAGCTCACCCTCTCCGGGACAGGTTAACACCGGGGAGCTGTTTTTT
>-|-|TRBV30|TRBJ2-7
CAWTPRSNEQYF
TGTGCCTGGACCCCAAGGAGTAACGAGCAGTACTTC
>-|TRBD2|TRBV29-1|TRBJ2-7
CSVSASGSFYEQYF
TGCAGCGTCTCTGCTAGCGGGAGCTTCTACGAGCAGTACTTC
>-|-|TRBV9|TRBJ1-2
CASSVADSPYGYTF
TGTGCCAGCAGCGTAGCGGACAGCCCCTATGGCTACACCTTC
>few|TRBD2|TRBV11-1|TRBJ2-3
CASSLKLAGSTDTQYF
TGTGCCAGCAGCTTAAAACTAGCGGGGAGCACAGATACGCAGTATTTT
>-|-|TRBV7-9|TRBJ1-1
CASSFSNQGSTEAFF
TGTGCCAGCAGCTTCTCTAATCAGGGATCAACTGAAGCTTTCTTT
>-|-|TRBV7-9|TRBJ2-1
CSSSLDQGGPYNEQFF
TGTTCCAGCAGCTTAGACCAGGGTGGGCCCTACAATGAGCAGTTCTTC
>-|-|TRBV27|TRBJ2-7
CASSLSGTLTYEQYF
TGTGCCAGCAGTTTATCGGGGACTCTTACCTACGAGCAGTACTTC
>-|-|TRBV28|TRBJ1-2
CASSQGYGYTF
TGTGCCAGCAGCCAGGGGTATGGCTACACCTTC
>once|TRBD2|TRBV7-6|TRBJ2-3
CASSLLSGGTDTQYF
TGTGCCAGCAGCCTTCTTAGCGGGGGAACAGATACGCAGTATTTT
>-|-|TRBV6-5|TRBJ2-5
CASSYLGAQYF
TGTGCCAGCAGTTACCTCGGGGCCCAGTACTTC
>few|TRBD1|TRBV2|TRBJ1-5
CASSGPGGGGQPQHF
TGTGCCAGCAGTGGGCCAGGGGGCGGTGGACAGCCCCAGCATTTT
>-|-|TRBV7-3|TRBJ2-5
CASSRTAAQETQYF
TGTGCCAGCAGCAGGACAGCGGCCCAAGAGACCCAGTACTTC